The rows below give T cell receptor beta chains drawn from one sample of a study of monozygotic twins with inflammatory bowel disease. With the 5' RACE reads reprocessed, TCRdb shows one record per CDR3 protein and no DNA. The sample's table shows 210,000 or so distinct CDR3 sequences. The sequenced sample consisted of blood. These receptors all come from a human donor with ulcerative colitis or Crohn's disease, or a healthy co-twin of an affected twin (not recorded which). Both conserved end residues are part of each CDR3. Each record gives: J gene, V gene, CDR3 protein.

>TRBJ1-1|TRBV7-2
CASSEQGPAEAFF
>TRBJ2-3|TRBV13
CASSSNLLTDTQYF
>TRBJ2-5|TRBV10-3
CAISDPHRDAETQYF
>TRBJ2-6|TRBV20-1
CSASSGANVLTF
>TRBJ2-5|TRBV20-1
CSARDPGRQDTQYF
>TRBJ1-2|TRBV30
CAWTENLNYGYTF
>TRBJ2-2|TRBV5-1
CASSLQGGPGELFF
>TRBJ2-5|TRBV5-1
CASSLAGTSGETQYF
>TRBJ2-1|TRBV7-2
CASSLNGPFGDEQFF
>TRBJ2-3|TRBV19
CASGTSGGTDTQYF
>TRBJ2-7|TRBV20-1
CSARDLGSSYEQYF
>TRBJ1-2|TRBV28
CASRPQGYGYTF
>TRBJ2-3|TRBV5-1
CASSLDSQITDTQYF